This T cell receptor beta chain was sequenced during a study of OX40 agonist ivuxolimab in advanced cancers. Study information: While on treatment, patients had intravenous ivuxolimab at 0.01 to 10 mg/kg every 2 weeks. Three individuals attained partial responses, comprising one hepatocellular carcinoma case and two cutaneous melanoma cases.

Losses at the gene ends were 10 bases for V and 3 bases for J; bases not matched to a gene: 5. Germline CDR1 SNHLY, CDR2 FYNNEI. The CDR3 is made up of 13 amino acids. Clones were sequenced by immunoSEQ multiplex PCR, and TCRdb holds only the in-frame ones, with some missing. Of fewer than 25,000 clones in the sample, 86% were seen once. The TCR originated in an adult with an advanced solid tumor such as melanoma, head and neck, liver or kidney cancer. This chain connects TRBV2 to TRBJ2-3; TRBD2 matches at 9 bases. Here the sequenced sample was CD4+ or CD8+ T cells sorted from blood, taken in a trial of the OX40 agonist ivuxolimab. CDR3 DNA sequence: TGTGCCATCACTAGCGGGCTAACAGATACGCAGTATTTT. This codes for CAITSGLTDTQYF. Full variable domain (rest looked up from reference TRBV2 and TRBJ2-3): EPEVTQTPSHQVTQMGQEVILRCVPISNHLYFYWYRQILGQKVEFLVSFYNNEISEKSEIFDDQFSVERPDGSNFTLKIRSTKLEDSAMYFCAITSGLTDTQYFGPGTRLTVL.